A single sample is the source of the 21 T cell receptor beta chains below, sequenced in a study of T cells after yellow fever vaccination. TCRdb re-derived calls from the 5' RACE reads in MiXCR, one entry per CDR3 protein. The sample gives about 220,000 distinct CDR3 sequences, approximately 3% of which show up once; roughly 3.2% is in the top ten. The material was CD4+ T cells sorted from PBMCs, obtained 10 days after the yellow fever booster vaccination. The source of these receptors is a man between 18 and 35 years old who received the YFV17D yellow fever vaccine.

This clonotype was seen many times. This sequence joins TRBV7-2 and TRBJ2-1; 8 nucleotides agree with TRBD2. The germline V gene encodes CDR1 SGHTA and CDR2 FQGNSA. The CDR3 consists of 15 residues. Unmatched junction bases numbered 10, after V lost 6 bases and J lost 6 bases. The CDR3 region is CASSYYTGTSNEQFF. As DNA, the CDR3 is TGTGCCAGCAGTTATTACACCGGGACTAGCAATGAGCAGTTCTTC.

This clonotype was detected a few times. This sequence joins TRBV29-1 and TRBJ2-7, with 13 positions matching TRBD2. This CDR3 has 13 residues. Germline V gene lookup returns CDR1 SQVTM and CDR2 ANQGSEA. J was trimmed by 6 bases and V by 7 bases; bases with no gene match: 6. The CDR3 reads CSGTSGGAGEQYF. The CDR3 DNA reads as TGCAGCGGAACTAGCGGGGGGGCTGGCGAGCAGTACTTC.

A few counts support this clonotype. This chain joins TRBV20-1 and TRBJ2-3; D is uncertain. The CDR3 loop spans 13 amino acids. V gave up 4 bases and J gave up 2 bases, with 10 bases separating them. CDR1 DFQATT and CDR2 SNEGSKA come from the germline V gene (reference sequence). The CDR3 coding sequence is TGCAGTGCTAACGACAAGCACACAGATACGCAGTATTTT. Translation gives CSANDKHTDTQYF.

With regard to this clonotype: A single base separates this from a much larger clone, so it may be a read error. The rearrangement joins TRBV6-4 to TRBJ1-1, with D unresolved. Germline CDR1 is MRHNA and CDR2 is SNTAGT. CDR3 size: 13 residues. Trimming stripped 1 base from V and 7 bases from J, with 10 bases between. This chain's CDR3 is CASSDYGSIEAFF. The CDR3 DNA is TGTGCCAGCAGTGACTACGGGAGCATTGAAGCTTTCTTT.

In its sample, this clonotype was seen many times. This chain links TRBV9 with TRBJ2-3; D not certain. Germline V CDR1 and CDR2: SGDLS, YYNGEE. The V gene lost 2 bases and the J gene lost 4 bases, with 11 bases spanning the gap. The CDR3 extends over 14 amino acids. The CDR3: CASSVFSSADTQYF. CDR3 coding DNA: TGTGCCAGCAGCGTCTTTTCCAGCGCAGATACGCAGTATTTT.

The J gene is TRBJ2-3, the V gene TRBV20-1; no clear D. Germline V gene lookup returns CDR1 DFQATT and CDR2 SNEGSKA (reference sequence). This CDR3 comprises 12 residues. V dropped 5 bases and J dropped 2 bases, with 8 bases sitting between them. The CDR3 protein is CSAPEPTDTQYF. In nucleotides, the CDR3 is TGCAGTGCTCCCGAGCCCACAGATACGCAGTATTTT.

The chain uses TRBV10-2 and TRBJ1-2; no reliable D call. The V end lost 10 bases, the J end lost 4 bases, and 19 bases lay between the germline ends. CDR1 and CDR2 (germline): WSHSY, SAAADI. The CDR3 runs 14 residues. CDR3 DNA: TGCGCCACTACCACCTTGCGGCGGGGCTATGGCTACACCTTC. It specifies CATTTLRRGYGYTF.

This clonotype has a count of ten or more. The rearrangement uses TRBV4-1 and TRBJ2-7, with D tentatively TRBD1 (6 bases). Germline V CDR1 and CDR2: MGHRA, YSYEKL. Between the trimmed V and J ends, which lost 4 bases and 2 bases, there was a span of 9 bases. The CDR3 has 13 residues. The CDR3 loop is CASSPYRAYEQYF. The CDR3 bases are TGCGCCAGCAGCCCTTACAGGGCCTACGAGCAGTACTTC.

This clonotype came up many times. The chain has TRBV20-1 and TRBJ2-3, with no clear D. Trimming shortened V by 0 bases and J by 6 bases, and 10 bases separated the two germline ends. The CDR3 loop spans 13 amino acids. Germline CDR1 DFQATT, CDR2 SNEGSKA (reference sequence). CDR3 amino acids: CSARDSISDTQYF. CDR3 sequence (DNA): TGCAGTGCTAGAGATTCGATAAGTGATACGCAGTATTTT.

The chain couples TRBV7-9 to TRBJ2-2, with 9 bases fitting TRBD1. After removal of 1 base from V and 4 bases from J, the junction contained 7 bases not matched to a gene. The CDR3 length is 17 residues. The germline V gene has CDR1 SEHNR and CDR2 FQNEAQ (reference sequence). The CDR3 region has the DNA TGTGCCAGCAGCTTAGTCTCCTGGACAGGGGCCACCGGGGAGCTGTTTTTT. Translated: CASSLVSWTGATGELFF.

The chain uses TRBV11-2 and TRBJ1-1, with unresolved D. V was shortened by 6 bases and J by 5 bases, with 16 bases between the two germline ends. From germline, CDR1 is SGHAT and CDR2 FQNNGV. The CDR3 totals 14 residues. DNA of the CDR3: TGTGCCAGCAGTTTATTGAGGGTTGCTACTGAAGCTTTCTTT. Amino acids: CASSLLRVATEAFF.

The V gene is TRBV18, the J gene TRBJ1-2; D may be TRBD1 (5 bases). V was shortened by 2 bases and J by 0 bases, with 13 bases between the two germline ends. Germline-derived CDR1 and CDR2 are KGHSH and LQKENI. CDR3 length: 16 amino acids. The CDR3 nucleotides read TGTGCCAGCTCACCAGGGGCTTCAGAACCTAACTATGGCTACACCTTC. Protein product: CASSPGASEPNYGYTF.

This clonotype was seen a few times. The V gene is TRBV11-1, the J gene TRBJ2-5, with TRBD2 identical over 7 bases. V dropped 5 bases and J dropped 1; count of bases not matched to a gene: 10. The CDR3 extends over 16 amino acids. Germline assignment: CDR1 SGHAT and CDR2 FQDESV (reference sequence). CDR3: CASSEARLAGQETQYF. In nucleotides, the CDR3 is TGTGCCAGCAGCGAAGCCAGACTAGCCGGCCAAGAGACCCAGTACTTC.

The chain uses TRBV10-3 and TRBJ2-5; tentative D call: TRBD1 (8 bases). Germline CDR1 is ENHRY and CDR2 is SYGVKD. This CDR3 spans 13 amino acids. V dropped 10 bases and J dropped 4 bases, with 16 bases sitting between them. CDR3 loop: CATTGGGRETQYF. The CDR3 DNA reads TGTGCCACCACAGGGGGGGGGCGAGAGACCCAGTACTTC.

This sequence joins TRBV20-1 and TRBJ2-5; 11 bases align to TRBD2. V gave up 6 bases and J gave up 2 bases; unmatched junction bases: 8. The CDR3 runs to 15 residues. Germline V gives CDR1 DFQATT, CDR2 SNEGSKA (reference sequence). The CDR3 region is CSALRLAGLQETQYF. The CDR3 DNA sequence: TGCAGTGCCCTCAGACTAGCGGGGCTTCAAGAGACCCAGTACTTC.

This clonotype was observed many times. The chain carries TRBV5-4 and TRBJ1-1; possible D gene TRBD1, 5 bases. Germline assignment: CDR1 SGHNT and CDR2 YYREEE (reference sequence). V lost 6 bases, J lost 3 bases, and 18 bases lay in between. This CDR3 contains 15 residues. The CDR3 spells CASNLLGRVDTEAFF. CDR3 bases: TGTGCCAGCAACCTACTGGGCAGGGTAGACACTGAAGCTTTCTTT.

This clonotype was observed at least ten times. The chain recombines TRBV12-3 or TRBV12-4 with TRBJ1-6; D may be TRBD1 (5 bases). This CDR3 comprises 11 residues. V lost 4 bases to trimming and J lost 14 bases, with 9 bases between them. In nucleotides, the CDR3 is TGTGCCAGCAGTTGGGGGGAAACCCTCCACTTT. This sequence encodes CASSWGETLHF.

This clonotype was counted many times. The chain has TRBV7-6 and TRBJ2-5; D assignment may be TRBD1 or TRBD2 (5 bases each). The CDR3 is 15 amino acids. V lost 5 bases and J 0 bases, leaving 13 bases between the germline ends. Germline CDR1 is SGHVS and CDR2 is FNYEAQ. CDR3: CASSAVRGHQETQYF. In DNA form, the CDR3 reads TGTGCCAGCAGCGCCGTGAGGGGACACCAAGAGACCCAGTACTTC.

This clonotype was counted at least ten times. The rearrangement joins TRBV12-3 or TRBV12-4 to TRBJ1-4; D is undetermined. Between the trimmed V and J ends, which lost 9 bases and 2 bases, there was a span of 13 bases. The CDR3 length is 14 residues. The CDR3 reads CASRPGLTNEKLFF. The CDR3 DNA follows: TGTGCCAGTAGACCCGGGCTCACTAATGAAAAACTGTTTTTT.

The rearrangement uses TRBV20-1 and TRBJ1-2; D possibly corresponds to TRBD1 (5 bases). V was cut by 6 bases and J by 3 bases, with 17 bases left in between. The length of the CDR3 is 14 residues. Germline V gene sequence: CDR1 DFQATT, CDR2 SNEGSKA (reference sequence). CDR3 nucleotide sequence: TGCAGTGCAAACTCCTACCCGGGGGACTATGGCTACACCTTC. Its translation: CSANSYPGDYGYTF.

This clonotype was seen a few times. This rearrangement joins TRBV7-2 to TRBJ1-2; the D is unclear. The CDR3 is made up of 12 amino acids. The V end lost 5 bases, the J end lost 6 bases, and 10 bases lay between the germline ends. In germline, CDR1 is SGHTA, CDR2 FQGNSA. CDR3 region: CASSLPGDGYTF. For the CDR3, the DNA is TGTGCCAGCAGCCTCCCTGGGGATGGCTACACCTTC.